The TCR beta chain under discussion was sequenced for a study of cytomegalovirus exposure and HLA in healthy donors. CDR1 and CDR2 (germline): SEHNR, FQNEAQ (reference sequence). CDR3 length: 14 amino acids. J lost 2 bases, V lost 5 bases, and 4 bases had no gene match. Study-wide points: The likely explanation for a cluster of highly shared sequence variants was sequencing artifact.

A note on this clone: Its antigen is still unknown.

The PCR ran on 60 Vbeta and 13 Jbeta primers. The data were produced by immunoSEQ multiplex PCR, yet TCRdb's version contains in-frame clones alone and is incomplete. The sample yields around 140,000 clones, roughly 72% seen once. Sequenced: PBMCs. This sequence was found in a man aged 35-49 years in good health and CMV-seronegative. This chain joins TRBV7-9 and TRBJ1-1; TRBD1 agrees at 8 bases. CDR3 sequence: CASSLGQGNTEAFF. The CDR3 DNA reads as TGTGCCAGCAGCCTCGGACAGGGTAACACTGAAGCTTTCTTT.